This T cell receptor (beta chain) was captured by sequencing in a study of cytotoxic CD8 clonotypes in ibrutinib-treated CLL. Study-level information: Researchers reported about a dozen relapsed/refractory and roughly 15 treatment-naive patients, roughly 18 of them IGHV unmutated.

CDR3 size: 15 residues. Germline V gene lookup returns CDR1 SGDLS and CDR2 YYNGEE. After removal of 3 bases from V and 5 bases from J, the junction contained 7 bases not matched to a gene. Only in-frame clones appear in the TCRdb table, and some are missing; sequencing was by immunoSEQ multiplex PCR. The top ten clones hold about 33% of a sample with over 75,000 clones, almost 80% of them seen once. This receptor was identified in a human donor with chronic lymphocytic leukemia. The gene calls are TRBV9 and TRBJ2-1; 8 nucleotides agree with TRBD1. Sequenced material: PBMCs, taken after 12 months of ibrutinib treatment. The CDR3 DNA sequence: TGTGCCAGCAGCGCCAGGGGGCAGCCCAACAATGAGCAGTTCTTC. Translation gives CASSARGQPNNEQFF.